This T cell receptor (beta chain) appears in the sequencing data of a study of blood T cell repertoires in COVID-19. Study-wide context: PBMCs, B-cell-depleted T cells, or T cells were the source of the cDNA or gDNA that made up the material.

This clone was observed a few times. The method was immunoSEQ multiplex PCR; TCRdb's version includes in-frame clones alone and lacks a portion of them. There are 40,000 to 55,000 clones in the sample; approximately 83% occur only once, and 16% lies in the top ten. CDR1 SGHDT and CDR2 YYEEEE come from the germline V gene. This CDR3 is built from 16 residues. V lost 2 bases and J 2 bases, leaving 17 bases between the germline ends. The chain couples TRBV5-6 to TRBJ2-7, with D tentatively TRBD2 (6 bases). The sequencing input was peripheral blood. The receptor was derived from a man aged 35 to 55 with acute or convalescent COVID-19. The DNA for the CDR3 is TGTGCCAGCAGCTTAACGGCTTGGCCGGGGGCCTACGAGCAGTACGTC. Its protein product is CASSLTAWPGAYEQYV.